Listed below are T cell receptor beta chains from one sample, sequenced in a study of blood T cell repertoires in COVID-19. Assay: immunoSEQ multiplex PCR; the TCRdb copy retains only in-frame clones and omits some. The sample includes about 160,000 clones, about 86% seen only once; the top ten take roughly 3.4%. The sequenced material came from peripheral blood. The receptors come from a man between 65 and 80 years old with acute or convalescent COVID-19. The CDR3 runs from the conserved cysteine through the conserved F or W. The order of the fields is V gene, CDR3 protein.

TRBV6-2/TRBV6-3 CASSVTSVSYTGELFF
TRBV10-3 CAISVGGTEAFF
TRBV3-1/TRBV3-2 CASSQGSSRPYEQYF
TRBV5-4 CASSTGTSGKNTGELFF
TRBV21-1 CASSNLGQGADYEQYF
TRBV25-1 CASSLLAGVKGHEQFF
TRBV7-9 CASSSDRLAAVQYNEQFF
TRBV5-8 CASSFPGLAGGTGELFF
TRBV30 CAWSGNYGTFAGGDTIYF
TRBV9 CASSNRLATTGELFF
TRBV9 CASTPREQTYNEQFF
TRBV11-2 CASSLQGSTNEKLFF
TRBV11-2 CASSLDMSQPQHF
TRBV27 CASSFGRANEKLFF
TRBV18 CASSPLASGVTGELFF
TRBV20-1 CSAKDSYEQYF
TRBV27 CASSFGAGPSYEQYF
TRBV4-2 CASSRAGTSGRGGTDTQYF
TRBV6-2/TRBV6-3 CASSSPRGDEQFF
TRBV25-1 CASSDRGANVLTF
TRBV25-1 CASSEADSWIYNEQFF
TRBV10-3 CAISESRQYNEQFF
TRBV4-2 CASSQDLASGSFQGTEQYF
TRBV28 CASCRQFYNEQFF
TRBV18 CASSPPQGSYEQYF
TRBV3-1/TRBV3-2 CASSQVTGNSPLHF
TRBV12-3/TRBV12-4 CASSLLRIEQYF
TRBV19 CASSAWTSKPNEQFF
TRBV19 CASSRAGSTDTQYF
TRBV10-3 CAISTGTSSGNTIYF
TRBV28 CASSSTAGVGANVLTF
TRBV6-5 CASSYSTTGLGELFF
TRBV5-1 CASSLAGTSLETQYF
TRBV5-1 CASSLVEGGNSPLHF
TRBV6-4 CASSDAGVWNQPQHF
TRBV11-1 CASSFDRGTDTQYF
TRBV6-4 CASSRDSPDTQYF
TRBV6-5 CASSRTQGNTEAFF
TRBV28 CASSTGGLNTEAFF
TRBV7-6 CASRDRVYSNQPQHF
TRBV28 CASSLPPRQTGGQETQYF
TRBV11-2 CASSLRTSAYNEQFF
TRBV5-4 CASSPGTGNSPLHF
TRBV2 CASKKGGGGTEAFF
TRBV9 CASSFRTSSYNEQFF
TRBV28 CASREVGGNQPQHF
TRBV28 CASSSSAGTGVTEAFF
TRBV28 CASNGLAGAYEQYF
TRBV29-1 CSVLDSSGETQYF
TRBV5-4 CASSRLAGMGTGELFF
TRBV19 CASSGQGVEQYF
TRBV28 CASSFQAGLVGYTF
TRBV7-9 CASSPRGNTEAFF
TRBV24-1 CATSDLQVGQGVNEQFF
TRBV29-1 CSVGGGRGYTF